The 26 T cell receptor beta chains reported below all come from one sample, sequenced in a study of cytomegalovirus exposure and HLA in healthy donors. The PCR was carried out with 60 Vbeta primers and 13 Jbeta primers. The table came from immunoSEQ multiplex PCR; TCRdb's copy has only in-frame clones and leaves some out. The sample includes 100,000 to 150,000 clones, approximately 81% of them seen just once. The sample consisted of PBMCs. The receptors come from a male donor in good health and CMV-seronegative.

The CDR3 DNA follows: TGCGCCAGCAGCCCTCTTGGGGCAGTATACGAGCAGTACTTC. The encoded protein is CASSPLGAVYEQYF. V is TRBV4-3 and J is TRBJ2-7; TRBD1 might be the D (5 bases). The germline gives CDR1 LGHNA, CDR2 YSLEER. The V gene lost 4 bases and the J gene lost 4 bases, with 14 bases spanning the gap. The CDR3 runs 14 residues.

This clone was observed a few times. CDR3: CASSPPVGVTGELFF. The CDR3 bases are TGTGCCAGCAGCCCCCCAGTCGGGGTCACCGGGGAGCTGTTTTTT. The genes are TRBV16 and TRBJ2-2; D may be TRBD2 (5 bases). V was clipped by 4 bases and J by 4 bases, with 13 bases between them. The germline CDR1 and CDR2 sequences are KGHSY and FQNENV. The CDR3 has 15 residues.

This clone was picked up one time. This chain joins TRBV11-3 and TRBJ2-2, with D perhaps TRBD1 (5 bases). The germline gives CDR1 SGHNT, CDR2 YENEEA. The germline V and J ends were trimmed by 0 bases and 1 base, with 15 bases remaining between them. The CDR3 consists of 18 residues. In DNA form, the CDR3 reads TGTGCCAGCAGCTTAGATCGTCCAGGGAAAAAGAACACCGGGGAGCTGTTTTTT. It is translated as CASSLDRPGKKNTGELFF.

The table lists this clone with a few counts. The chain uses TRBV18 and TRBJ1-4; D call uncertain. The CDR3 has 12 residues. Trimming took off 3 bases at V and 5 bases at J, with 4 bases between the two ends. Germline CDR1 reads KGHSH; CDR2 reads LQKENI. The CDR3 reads CASSPYNEKLFF. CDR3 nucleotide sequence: TGTGCCAGCTCACCCTACAATGAAAAACTGTTTTTT.

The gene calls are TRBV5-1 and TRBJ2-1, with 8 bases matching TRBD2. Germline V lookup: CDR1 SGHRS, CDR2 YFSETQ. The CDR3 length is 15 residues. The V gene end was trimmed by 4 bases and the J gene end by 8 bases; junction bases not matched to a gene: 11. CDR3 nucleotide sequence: TGCGCCAGCAGCCTAACGGGACTAGATACATATGAGCAGTTCTTC. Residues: CASSLTGLDTYEQFF.

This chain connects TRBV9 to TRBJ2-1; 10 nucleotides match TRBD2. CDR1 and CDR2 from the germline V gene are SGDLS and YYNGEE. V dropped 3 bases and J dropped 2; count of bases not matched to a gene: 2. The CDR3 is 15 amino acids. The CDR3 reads CASSASGRAYNEQFF. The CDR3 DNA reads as TGTGCCAGCAGCGCCAGCGGGAGGGCCTACAATGAGCAGTTCTTC. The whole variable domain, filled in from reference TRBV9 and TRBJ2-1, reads DSGVTQTPKHLITATGQRVTLRCSPRSGDLSVYWYQQSLDQGLQFLIQYYNGEERAKGNILERFSAQQFPDLHSELNLSSLELGDSALYFCASSASGRAYNEQFFGPGTRLTVL.

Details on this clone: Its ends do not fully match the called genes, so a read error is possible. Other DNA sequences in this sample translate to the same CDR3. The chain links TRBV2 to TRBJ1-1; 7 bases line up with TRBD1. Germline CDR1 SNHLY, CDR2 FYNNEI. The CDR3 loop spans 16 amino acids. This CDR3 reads CASSAYRGRMNTEAFF. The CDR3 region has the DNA TGTGCCAGCAGTGCGTACAGGGGCAGGATGAATACTGAAGCTTTCTTT.

This CDR3 reads CASRGSSGNNNEQFF. The CDR3 coding sequence is TGTGCCAGCCGCGGGAGTAGCGGGAACAACAATGAGCAGTTCTTC. V is TRBV6-6 and J is TRBJ2-1; 8 bases are shared with TRBD2. The CDR3 length is 15 residues. CDR1 and CDR2 (germline): MNHNY, SVGAGI (reference sequence). With V trimmed by 8 bases and J by 5 bases, 11 bases remained unmatched.

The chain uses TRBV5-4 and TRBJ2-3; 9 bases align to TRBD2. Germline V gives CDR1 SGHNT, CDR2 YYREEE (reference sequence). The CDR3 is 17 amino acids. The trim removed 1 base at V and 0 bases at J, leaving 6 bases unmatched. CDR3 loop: CASSLPASGTSTDTQYF. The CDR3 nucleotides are TGTGCCAGCAGCTTGCCCGCTAGCGGGACTAGCACAGATACGCAGTATTTT. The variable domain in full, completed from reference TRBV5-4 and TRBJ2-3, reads ETGVTQSPTHLIKTRGQQVTLRCSSQSGHNTVSWYQQALGQGPQFIFQYYREEENGRGNFPPRFSGLQFPNYSSELNVNALELDDSALYLCASSLPASGTSTDTQYFGPGTRLTVL.

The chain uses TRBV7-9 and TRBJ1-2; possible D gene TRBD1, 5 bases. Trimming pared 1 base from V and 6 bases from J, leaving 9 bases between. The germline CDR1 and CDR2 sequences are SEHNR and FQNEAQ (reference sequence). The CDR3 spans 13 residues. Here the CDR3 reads CASSLEGFHGYTF. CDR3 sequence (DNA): TGTGCCAGCAGCTTAGAGGGGTTTCATGGCTACACCTTC.

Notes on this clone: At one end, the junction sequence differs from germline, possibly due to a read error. This CDR3 reads CASSFSGGGRPSYEQHF. In DNA form, the CDR3 reads TGTGCCAGCAGTTTCTCGGGTGGAGGACGCCCATCCTACGAGCAGCACTTC. V and J are TRBV28 and TRBJ2-7; the D gene is possibly TRBD2 (5 bases). The germline V gene encodes CDR1 MDHEN and CDR2 SYDVKM. The CDR3 is made up of 17 amino acids.

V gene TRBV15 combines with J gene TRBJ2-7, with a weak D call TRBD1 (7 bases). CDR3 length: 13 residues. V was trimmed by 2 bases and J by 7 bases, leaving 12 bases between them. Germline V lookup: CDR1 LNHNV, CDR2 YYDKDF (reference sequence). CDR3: CATSRRQGGEQYF. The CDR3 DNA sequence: TGTGCCACCAGCAGACGGCAGGGGGGTGAGCAGTACTTC. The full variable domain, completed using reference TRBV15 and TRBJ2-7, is DAMVIQNPRYQVTQFGKPVTLSCSQTLNHNVMYWYQQKSSQAPKLLFHYYDKDFNNEADTPDNFQSRRPNTSFCFLDIRSPGLGDTAMYLCATSRRQGGEQYFGPGTRLTVT.

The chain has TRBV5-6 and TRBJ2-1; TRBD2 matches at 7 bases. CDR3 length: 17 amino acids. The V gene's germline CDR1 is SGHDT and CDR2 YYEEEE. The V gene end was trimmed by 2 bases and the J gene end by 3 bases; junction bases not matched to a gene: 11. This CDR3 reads CASSFDFQGGLYNEQFF. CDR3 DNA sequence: TGTGCCAGCAGCTTCGATTTTCAGGGAGGGCTCTACAATGAGCAGTTCTTC. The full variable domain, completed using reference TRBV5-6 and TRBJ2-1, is DAGVTQSPTHLIKTRGQQVTLRCSPKSGHDTVSWYQQALGQGPQFIFQYYEEEERQRGNFPDRFSGHQFPNYSSELNVNALLLGDSALYLCASSFDFQGGLYNEQFFGPGTRLTVL.

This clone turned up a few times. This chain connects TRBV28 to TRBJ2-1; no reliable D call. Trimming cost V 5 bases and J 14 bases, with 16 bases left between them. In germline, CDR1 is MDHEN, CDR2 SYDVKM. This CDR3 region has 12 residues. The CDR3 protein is CASSAHPGFEFF. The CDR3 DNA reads TGTGCCAGCAGTGCCCACCCGGGTTTTGAGTTCTTC.

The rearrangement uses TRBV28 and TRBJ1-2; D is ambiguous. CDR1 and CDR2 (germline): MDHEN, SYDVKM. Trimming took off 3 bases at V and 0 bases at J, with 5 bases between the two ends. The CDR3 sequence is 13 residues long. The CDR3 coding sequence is TGTGCCAGCAGTTTCACAGCTAACTATGGCTACACCTTC. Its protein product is CASSFTANYGYTF.

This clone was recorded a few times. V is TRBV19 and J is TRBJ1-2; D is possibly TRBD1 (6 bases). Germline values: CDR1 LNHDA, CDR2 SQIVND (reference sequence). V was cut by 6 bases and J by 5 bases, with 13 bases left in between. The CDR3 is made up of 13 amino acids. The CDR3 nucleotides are TGTGCCAGTAGCCTTCGACAGGATTATGGCTACACCTTC. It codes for CASSLRQDYGYTF.

CDR3 protein: CASRGQKNTEAFF. The CDR3 coding sequence is TGTGCCAGCAGAGGACAGAAGAACACTGAAGCTTTCTTT. This sequence joins TRBV6-5 and TRBJ1-1; possible D gene TRBD1, 6 bases. The germline V gene encodes CDR1 MNHEY and CDR2 SVGAGI. This CDR3 has 13 amino acids. Between the trimmed V and J ends, which lost 6 bases and 1 base, there was a span of 9 bases.

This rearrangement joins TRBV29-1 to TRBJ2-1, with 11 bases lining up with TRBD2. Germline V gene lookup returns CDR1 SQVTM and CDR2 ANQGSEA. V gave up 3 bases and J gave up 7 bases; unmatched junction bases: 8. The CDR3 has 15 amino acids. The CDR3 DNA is TGCAGCGTTGAGGGTTTAGCGGGAGGGTGGAATGAGCAGTTCTTC. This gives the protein CSVEGLAGGWNEQFF.

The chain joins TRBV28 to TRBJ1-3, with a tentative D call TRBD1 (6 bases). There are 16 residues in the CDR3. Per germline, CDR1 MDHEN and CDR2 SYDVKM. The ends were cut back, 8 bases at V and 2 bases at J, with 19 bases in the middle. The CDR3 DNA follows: TGTGCCAGCTCCTCACCTTTGGCAGGGGCTGGAAACACCATATATTTT. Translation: CASSSPLAGAGNTIYF.

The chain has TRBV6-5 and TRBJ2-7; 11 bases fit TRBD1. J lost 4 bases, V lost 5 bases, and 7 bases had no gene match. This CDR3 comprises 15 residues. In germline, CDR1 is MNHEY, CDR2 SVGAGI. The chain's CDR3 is CASSVWTGGVYEQYF. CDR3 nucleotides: TGTGCCAGCAGTGTCTGGACAGGGGGCGTTTACGAGCAGTACTTC.

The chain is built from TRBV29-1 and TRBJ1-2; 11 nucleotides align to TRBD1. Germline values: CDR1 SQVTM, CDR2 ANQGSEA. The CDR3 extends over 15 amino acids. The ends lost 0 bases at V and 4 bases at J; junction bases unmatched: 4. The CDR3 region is CSVEDQGQGGYGYTF. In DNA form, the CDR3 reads TGCAGCGTTGAAGATCAGGGACAGGGGGGCTATGGCTACACCTTC.

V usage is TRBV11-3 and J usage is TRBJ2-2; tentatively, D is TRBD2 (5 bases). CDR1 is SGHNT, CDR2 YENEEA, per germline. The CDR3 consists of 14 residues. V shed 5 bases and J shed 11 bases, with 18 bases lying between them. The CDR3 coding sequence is TGTGCCAGCAGCCCAAAGAGATACGGGGAAGAGCTGTTTTTT. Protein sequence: CASSPKRYGEELFF.

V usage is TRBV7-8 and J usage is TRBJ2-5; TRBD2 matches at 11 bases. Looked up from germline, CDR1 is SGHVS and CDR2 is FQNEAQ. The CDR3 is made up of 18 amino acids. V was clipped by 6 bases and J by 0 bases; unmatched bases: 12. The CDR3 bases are TGTGCCAGCAGGGTTCGACTAGCGGGGTCTACCGACCAAGAGACCCAGTACTTC. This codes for CASRVRLAGSTDQETQYF.

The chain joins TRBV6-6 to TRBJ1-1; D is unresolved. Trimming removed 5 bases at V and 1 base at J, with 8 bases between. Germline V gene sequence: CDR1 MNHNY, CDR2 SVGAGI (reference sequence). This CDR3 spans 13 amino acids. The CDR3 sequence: CASSTTANTEAFF. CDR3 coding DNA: TGTGCCAGCAGTACCACAGCGAACACTGAAGCTTTCTTT.

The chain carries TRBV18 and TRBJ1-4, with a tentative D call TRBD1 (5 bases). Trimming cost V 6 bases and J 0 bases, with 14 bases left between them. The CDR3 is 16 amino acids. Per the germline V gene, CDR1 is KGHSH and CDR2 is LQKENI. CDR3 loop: CASSPDRHTTNEKLFF. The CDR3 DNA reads TGTGCCAGCTCTCCTGACAGACATACAACTAATGAAAAACTGTTTTTT.

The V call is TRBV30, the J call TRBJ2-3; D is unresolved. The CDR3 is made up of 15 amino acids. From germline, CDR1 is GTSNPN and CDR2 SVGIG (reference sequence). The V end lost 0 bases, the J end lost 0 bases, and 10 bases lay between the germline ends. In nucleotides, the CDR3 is TGTGCCTGGAGTGTATCTAGTGGCAGCACAGATACGCAGTATTTT. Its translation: CAWSVSSGSTDTQYF.